At least ten counts were recorded for the clone carrying this TCR beta chain. Its matching antigen is unknown. Expressed TCRB transcripts were sequenced because the entire RNA isolate underwent reverse transcription. Only in-frame clones appear in the TCRdb table, and some are missing; sequencing was by immunoSEQ multiplex PCR. The sample lists more than 150,000 clones; about 13% were seen once. These data originate in a study of beta chain features in type 1 diabetes. Trimming pared 1 base from V and 2 bases from J, leaving 9 bases between. Germline V lookup: CDR1 SGHRS, CDR2 YFSETQ. The CDR3 is 14 residues long. Overall study findings and caveats: Type 1 diabetes patients had TCRB CDR3s that were shorter (moderately but significantly so) in all four CD4+ subsets.

The sample consisted of central memory CD4+ T cells from blood. The genes are TRBV5-1 and TRBJ2-5; D remains ambiguous. This clonotype was obtained from a woman aged 18-29 years in good health. This CDR3 is CASSLPHGQETQYF. In DNA form, the CDR3 reads TGCGCCAGCAGCTTGCCCCACGGGCAAGAGACCCAGTACTTC.